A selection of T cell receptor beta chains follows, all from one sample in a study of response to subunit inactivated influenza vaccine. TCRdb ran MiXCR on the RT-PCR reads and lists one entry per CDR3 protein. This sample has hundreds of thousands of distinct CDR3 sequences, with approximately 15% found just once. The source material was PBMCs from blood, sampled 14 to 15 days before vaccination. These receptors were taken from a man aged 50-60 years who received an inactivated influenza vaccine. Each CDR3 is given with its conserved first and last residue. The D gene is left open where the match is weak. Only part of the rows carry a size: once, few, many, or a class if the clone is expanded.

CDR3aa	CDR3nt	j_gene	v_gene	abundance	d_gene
CASSYILGKEDEQYF	TGTGCCAGCAGTTATATCCTGGGAAAGGAGGACGAGCAGTACTTC	TRBJ2-7	TRBV6-2/TRBV6-3	many	.
CASSLLAPGTDTQYF	TGTGCCAGCAGCTTACTAGCTCCAGGCACAGATACGCAGTATTTT	TRBJ2-3	TRBV7-2	few	.
CATSRDKAGSYEQYF	TGTGCCACCAGCAGAGATAAAGCCGGTTCCTACGAGCAGTACTTC	TRBJ2-7	TRBV15	.	.
CASKVQGADTEAFF	TGTGCCAGCAAAGTACAGGGGGCAGACACTGAAGCTTTCTTT	TRBJ1-1	TRBV12-3/TRBV12-4	.	TRBD1
CASSQEYAGNAEAFF	TGTGCCAGCAGCCAAGAATATGCAGGGAACGCTGAAGCTTTCTTT	TRBJ1-1	TRBV14	few	.
CASSFGPYRDRNYGYTF	TGTGCCAGCAGCTTTGGCCCCTACCGGGACAGGAACTATGGCTACACCTTC	TRBJ1-2	TRBV4-2	few	TRBD1
CASSQGTGGTYEQYF	TGTGCCAGCAGCCAAGGGACAGGGGGGACCTACGAGCAGTACTTC	TRBJ2-7	TRBV3-1	.	TRBD1
CASTHKMTSGSYNEQFF	TGTGCCAGCACCCATAAGATGACTAGCGGGAGCTACAATGAGCAGTTCTTC	TRBJ2-1	TRBV27	few	TRBD2
CASSAGTRTYNEQFF	TGTGCCAGCAGTGCCGGGACTAGAACCTACAATGAGCAGTTCTTC	TRBJ2-1	TRBV9	few	TRBD2
CASSFGPPEAELFF	TGTGCCAGCAGTTTTGGACCCCCGGAGGCGGAGCTGTTTTTT	TRBJ2-2	TRBV12-3/TRBV12-4	few	.
CATSRLPNYEQYF	TGTGCCACCAGCCGATTACCTAACTATGAGCAGTACTTC	TRBJ2-7	TRBV15	.	.
CASSQETGATGELFF	TGCGCCAGCAGCCAAGAGACAGGGGCTACCGGGGAGCTGTTTTTT	TRBJ2-2	TRBV4-3	.	TRBD1
CASPFLAGDTDTQYF	TGTGCCAGCCCCTTCTTAGCGGGAGACACAGATACGCAGTATTTT	TRBJ2-3	TRBV6-4	few	TRBD2
CASSHGGGSNTGELFF	TGTGCCAGCAGCCACGGGGGAGGGTCGAACACCGGGGAGCTGTTTTTT	TRBJ2-2	TRBV2	.	TRBD2
CSVGGVEGGNTEAFF	TGCAGCGTTGGGGGTGTTGAAGGAGGGAACACTGAAGCTTTCTTT	TRBJ1-1	TRBV29-1	many	.
CSARQGPAKNIQYF	TGCAGTGCCCGACAGGGTCCGGCCAAAAACATTCAGTACTTC	TRBJ2-4	TRBV20-1	few	TRBD1
CASSLDAGGPREQYF	TGTGCCAGCAGCTTAGATGCGGGAGGGCCGAGGGAGCAGTACTTC	TRBJ2-7	TRBV7-9	.	TRBD2
CSVRRLAGWNEQFF	TGCAGCGTTCGTCGACTAGCGGGGTGGAATGAGCAGTTCTTC	TRBJ2-1	TRBV29-1	.	TRBD2
CASSPQGVAIYGNEQFF	TGTGCCAGCAGCCCTCAGGGGGTAGCAATATACGGGAATGAGCAGTTCTTC	TRBJ2-1	TRBV11-2	many	TRBD1
CASSPGGPSALNEQFF	TGTGCCAGCAGCCCAGGAGGGCCCTCGGCACTCAATGAGCAGTTCTTC	TRBJ2-1	TRBV7-3	.	.
CASSLWPDPLSHEQYF	TGTGCCAGCAGCCTCTGGCCTGACCCTCTATCTCACGAGCAGTACTTC	TRBJ2-7	TRBV7-9	.	.